This TCR beta chain was recorded in a study of T cell changes during pregnancy in multiple sclerosis. With V trimmed by 5 bases and J by 6 bases, 3 bases remained unmatched. CDR1 is SNHLY, CDR2 FYNNEI, per germline. The CDR3 is made up of 14 amino acids. Sequencing used immunoSEQ multiplex PCR; TCRdb keeps in-frame clones, though not all of them. The sample lists 85,000 to 110,000 clones, almost 95% occurring once. The sequence came from a female donor with multiple sclerosis, enrolled in a pregnancy study. The sample here was peripheral blood, taken after pregnancy. The J gene is TRBJ2-1, the V gene TRBV2, with TRBD1 matching 11 bases. DNA for the CDR3: TGTGCCAGCAGTCGGGACAGGGGGAGCAATGAGCAGTTCTTC. It encodes CASSRDRGSNEQFF.